This TCR beta chain was sequenced during a study of response to subunit inactivated influenza vaccine. Using its own MiXCR run on the RT-PCR reads, TCRdb lists one record per CDR3 protein. The data hold about 540,000 distinct CDR3 sequences, with around a quarter observed a single time. This CDR3 has 14 residues. Looked up from germline, CDR1 is DFQATT and CDR2 is SNEGSKA (reference sequence). The V and J ends lost 5 bases and 9 bases, in that order; junction bases with no gene match: 10. The sample was also reused in another study, on T cells expressing NK-cell markers. Turning to that study: UMI-tagged 5'RACE template switching yielded the TCR beta cDNA. Sequencing of TCR beta repertoires drew on sorted CD3+CD56+NKG2C+, CD3+CD56+NKG2C- and CD3+CD56-NKG2C+ T cells. Of eight sequenced donors, seven were HCMV-seropositive and one HCMV-seronegative.

The clonotype originates from a man aged 45-65 years who received an inactivated influenza vaccine. Material: CD4+ T cells sorted from PBMCs, obtained 12 days after vaccination. The V and J genes are TRBV20-1 and TRBJ2-1; 10 positions match TRBD2. CDR3 DNA: TGCAGTGCTCGTAATAGCGGGGGGTTGGGTGAGCAGTTCTTC. Amino acids: CSARNSGGLGEQFF.